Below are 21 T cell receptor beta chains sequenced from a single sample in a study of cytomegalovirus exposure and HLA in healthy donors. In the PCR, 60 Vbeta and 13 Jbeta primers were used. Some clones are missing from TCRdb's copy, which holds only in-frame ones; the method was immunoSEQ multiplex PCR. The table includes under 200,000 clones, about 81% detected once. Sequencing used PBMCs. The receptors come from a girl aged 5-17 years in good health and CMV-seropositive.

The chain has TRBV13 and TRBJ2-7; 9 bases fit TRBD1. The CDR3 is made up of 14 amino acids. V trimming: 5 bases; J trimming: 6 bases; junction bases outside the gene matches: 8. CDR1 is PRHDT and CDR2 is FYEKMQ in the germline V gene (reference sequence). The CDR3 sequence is CASSQPGQGSEQYF. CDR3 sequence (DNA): TGTGCCAGCAGCCAGCCGGGACAGGGTAGCGAGCAGTACTTC.

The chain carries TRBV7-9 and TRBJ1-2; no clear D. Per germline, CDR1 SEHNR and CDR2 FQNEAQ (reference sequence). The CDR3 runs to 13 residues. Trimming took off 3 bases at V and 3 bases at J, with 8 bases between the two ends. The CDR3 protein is CASSFGTDYGYTF. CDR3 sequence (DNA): TGTGCCAGCAGCTTTGGTACAGACTATGGCTACACCTTC. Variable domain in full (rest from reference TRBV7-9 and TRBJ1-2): DTGVSQNPRHKITKRGQNVTFRCDPISEHNRLYWYRQTLGQGPEFLTYFQNEAQLEKSRLLSDRFSAERPKGSFSTLEIQRTEQGDSAMYLCASSFGTDYGYTFGSGTRLTVV.

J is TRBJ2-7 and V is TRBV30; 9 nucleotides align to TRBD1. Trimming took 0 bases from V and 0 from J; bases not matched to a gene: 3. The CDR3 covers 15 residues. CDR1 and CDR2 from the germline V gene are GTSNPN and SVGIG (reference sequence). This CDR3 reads CAWSVTGGYSYEQYF. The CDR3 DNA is TGTGCCTGGAGTGTGACAGGGGGATACTCCTACGAGCAGTACTTC.

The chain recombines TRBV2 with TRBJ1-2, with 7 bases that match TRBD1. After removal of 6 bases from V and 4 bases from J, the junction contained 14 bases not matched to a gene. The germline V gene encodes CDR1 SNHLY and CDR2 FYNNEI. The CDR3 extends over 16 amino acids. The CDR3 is CASRETLSGQSYGYTF. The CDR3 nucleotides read TGTGCCAGCAGGGAGACCCTTTCGGGACAGTCCTATGGCTACACCTTC.

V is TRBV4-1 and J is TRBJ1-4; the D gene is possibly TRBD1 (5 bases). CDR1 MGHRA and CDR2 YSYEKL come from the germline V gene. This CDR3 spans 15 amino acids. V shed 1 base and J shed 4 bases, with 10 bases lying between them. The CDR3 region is CASSQVDSYNEKLFF. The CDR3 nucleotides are TGCGCCAGCAGCCAAGTTGACAGCTATAATGAAAAACTGTTTTTT.

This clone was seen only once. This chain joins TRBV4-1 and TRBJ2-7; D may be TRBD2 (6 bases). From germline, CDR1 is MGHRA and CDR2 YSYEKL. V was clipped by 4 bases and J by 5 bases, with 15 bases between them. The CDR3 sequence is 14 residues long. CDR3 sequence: CASSRFLRGDEQYF. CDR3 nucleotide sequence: TGCGCCAGCAGCCGGTTCCTCCGCGGGGACGAGCAGTACTTC.

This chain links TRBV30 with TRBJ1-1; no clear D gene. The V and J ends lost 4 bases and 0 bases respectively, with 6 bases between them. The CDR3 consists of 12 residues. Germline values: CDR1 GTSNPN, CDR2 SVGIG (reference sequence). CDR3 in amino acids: CAWMGLNTEAFF. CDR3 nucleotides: TGTGCCTGGATGGGCCTGAACACTGAAGCTTTCTTT. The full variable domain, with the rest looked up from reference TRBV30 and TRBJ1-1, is SQTIHQWPATLVQPVGSPLSLECTVEGTSNPNLYWYRQAAGRGLQLLFYSVGIGQISSEVPQNLSASRPQDRQFILSSKKLLLSDSGFYLCAWMGLNTEAFFGQGTRLTVV.

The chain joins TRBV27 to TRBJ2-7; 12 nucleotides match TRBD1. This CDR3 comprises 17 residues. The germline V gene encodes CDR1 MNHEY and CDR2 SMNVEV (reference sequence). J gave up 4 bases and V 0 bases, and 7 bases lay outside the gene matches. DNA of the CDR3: TGTGCCAGCAGTTTATCCTCGGGACAGGGGGCAAAATACGAGCAGTACTTC. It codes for CASSLSSGQGAKYEQYF.

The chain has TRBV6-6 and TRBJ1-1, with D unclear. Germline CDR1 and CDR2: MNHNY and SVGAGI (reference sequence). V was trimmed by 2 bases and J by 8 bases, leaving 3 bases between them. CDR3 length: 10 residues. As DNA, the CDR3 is TGTGCCAGCAGTTACCTGGAAGCTTTCTTT. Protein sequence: CASSYLEAFF.

The CDR3 DNA follows: TGTGCCAGCAGTCACATTGGACAGGAGAACTCCTACGAGCAGTACTTC. This sequence encodes CASSHIGQENSYEQYF. This chain links TRBV21-1 with TRBJ2-7; the DNA was not used to check the table's D call, TRBD1. TRBV21-1 is a pseudogene locus. CDR3 size: 16 residues.

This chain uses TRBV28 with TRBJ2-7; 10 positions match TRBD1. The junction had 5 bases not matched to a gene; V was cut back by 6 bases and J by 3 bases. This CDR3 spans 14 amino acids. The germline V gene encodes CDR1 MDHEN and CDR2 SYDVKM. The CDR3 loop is CASRDRDRGYEQYF. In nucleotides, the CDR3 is TGTGCCAGCAGAGACCGGGACAGGGGCTACGAGCAGTACTTC.

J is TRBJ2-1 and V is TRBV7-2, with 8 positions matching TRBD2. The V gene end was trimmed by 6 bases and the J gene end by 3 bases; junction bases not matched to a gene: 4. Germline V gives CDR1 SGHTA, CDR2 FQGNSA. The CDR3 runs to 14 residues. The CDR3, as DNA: TGTGCCAGCAGGGATAGCGGGATCTACAATGAGCAGTTCTTC. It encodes CASRDSGIYNEQFF.

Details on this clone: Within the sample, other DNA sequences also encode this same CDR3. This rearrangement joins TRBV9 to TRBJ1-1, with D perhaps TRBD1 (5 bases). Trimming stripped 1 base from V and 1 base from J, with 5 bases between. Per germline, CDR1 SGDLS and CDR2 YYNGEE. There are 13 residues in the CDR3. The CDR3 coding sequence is TGTGCCAGCAGCGTACAGGGGAACACTGAAGCTTTCTTT. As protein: CASSVQGNTEAFF.

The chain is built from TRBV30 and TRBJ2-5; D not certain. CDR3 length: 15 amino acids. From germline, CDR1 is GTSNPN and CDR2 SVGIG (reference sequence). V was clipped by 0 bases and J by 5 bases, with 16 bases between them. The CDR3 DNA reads TGTGCCTGGAGTGTAAACTACCCGGCCCCCGAGACCCAGTACTTC. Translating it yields CAWSVNYPAPETQYF.

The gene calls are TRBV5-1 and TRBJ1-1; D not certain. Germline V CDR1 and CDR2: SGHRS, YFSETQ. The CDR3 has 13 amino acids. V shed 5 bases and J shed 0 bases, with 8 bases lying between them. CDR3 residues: CASSVDLNTEAFF. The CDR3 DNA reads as TGCGCCAGCAGTGTAGATTTGAACACTGAAGCTTTCTTT.

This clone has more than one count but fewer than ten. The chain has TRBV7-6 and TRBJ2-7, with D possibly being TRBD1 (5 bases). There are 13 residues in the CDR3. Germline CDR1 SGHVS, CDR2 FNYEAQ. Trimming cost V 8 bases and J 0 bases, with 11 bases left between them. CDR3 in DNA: TGTGCCAGCGCCCAGGGCTACTCCTACGAGCAGTACTTC. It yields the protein CASAQGYSYEQYF.

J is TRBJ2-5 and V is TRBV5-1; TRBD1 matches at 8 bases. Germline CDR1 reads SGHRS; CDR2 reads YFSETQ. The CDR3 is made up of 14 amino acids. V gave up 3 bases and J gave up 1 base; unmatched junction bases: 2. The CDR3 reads CASSYGQGQETQYF. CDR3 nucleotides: TGCGCCAGCAGCTATGGACAGGGCCAAGAGACCCAGTACTTC.

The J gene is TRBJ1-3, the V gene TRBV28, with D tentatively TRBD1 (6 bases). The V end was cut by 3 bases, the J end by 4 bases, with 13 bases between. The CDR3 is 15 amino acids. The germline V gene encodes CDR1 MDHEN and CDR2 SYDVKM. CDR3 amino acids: CASSFAGARGNTIYF. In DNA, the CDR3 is TGTGCCAGCAGTTTTGCGGGGGCGCGAGGAAACACCATATATTTT.

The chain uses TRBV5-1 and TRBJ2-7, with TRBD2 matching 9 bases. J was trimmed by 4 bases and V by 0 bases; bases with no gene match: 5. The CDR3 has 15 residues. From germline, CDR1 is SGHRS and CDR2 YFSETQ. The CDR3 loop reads CASSLEAGGRYEQYF. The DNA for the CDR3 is TGCGCCAGCAGCTTGGAGGCGGGAGGGAGGTACGAGCAGTACTTC.

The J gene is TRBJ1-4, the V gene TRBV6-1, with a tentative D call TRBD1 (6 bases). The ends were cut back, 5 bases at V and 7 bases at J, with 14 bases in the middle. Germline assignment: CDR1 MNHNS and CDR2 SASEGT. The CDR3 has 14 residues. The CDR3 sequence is CASSLAGVGEKLFF. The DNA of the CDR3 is TGTGCCAGCAGTCTCGCAGGGGTTGGTGAAAAACTGTTTTTT.

The CDR3 DNA follows: TGTGCCAGCAGCTTAGGGCGGTCCGACGAGCAGTACTTC. Protein product: CASSLGRSDEQYF. The J gene is TRBJ2-7, the V gene TRBV7-9, with D unclear. Trimming pared 1 base from V and 5 bases from J, leaving 9 bases between. Germline CDR1 and CDR2: SEHNR and FQNEAQ (reference sequence). The CDR3 is 13 residues long.